The 9 T cell receptor beta chains below all came from one sample that was sequenced in a study of control samples from healthy donors and cancer patients. TCRdb's copy holds only in-frame clones and misses some; the assay was immunoSEQ multiplex PCR. This table holds some 14,000 clones, approximately 77% found once. The sequencing sample was made of formalin-fixed, paraffin-embedded tissue. These receptors were collected from a male donor with melanoma.

This clone was seen a handful of times. The chain joins TRBV6-2 or TRBV6-3 to TRBJ1-6; D remains ambiguous. The germline V gene encodes CDR1 MNHEY and CDR2 SVGEGT. The ends were cut back, 5 bases at V and 7 bases at J, with 15 bases in the middle. CDR3 length: 15 amino acids. The CDR3 nucleotides are TGTGCCAGCAGTGGCCCCCGTGCCGTAAATTCACCCCTCCACTTT. Translated, it gives CASSGPRAVNSPLHF.

The rearrangement uses TRBV7-9 and TRBJ1-5; D is ambiguous. The CDR3 covers 13 residues. Looked up from germline, CDR1 is SEHNR and CDR2 is FQNEAQ (reference sequence). Trimming took off 5 bases at V and 3 bases at J, with 8 bases between the two ends. CDR3 coding DNA: TGTGCCAGCAGCGATCAGAACAATCAGCCCCAGCATTTT. Encoded protein: CASSDQNNQPQHF.

The chain links TRBV2 to TRBJ2-3; D might be TRBD2 (5 bases). The V gene's germline CDR1 is SNHLY and CDR2 FYNNEI. V lost 4 bases and J lost 2, with 13 bases in between. The CDR3 runs 15 residues. In nucleotides, the CDR3 is TGTGCCAGCAGTGGGAGGCAGAGCTTCACAGATACGCAGTATTTT. It translates to CASSGRQSFTDTQYF.

This clone came up a few times. This sequence joins TRBV7-2 and TRBJ2-3; D perhaps matches TRBD2 (5 bases). With 6 bases removed from V and 6 bases from J, the gap between germline ends came to 10 bases. The CDR3 has 12 amino acids. The germline CDR1 and CDR2 sequences are SGHTA and FQGNSA. The CDR3 spells CASRLPGDTQYF. CDR3 DNA sequence: TGTGCCAGCAGACTCCCGGGGGATACGCAGTATTTT.

The chain is built from TRBV3-1 (or the pseudogene TRBV3-2) and TRBJ2-2; a possible D gene is TRBD2 (5 bases). CDR1 is LGHDT and CDR2 is YNNKEL in the germline V gene (reference sequence). V was shortened by 4 bases and J by 7 bases, with 7 bases between the two germline ends. The CDR3 sequence is 12 residues long. The CDR3 sequence is CASSLRDGELFF. In nucleotides, the CDR3 is TGTGCCAGCAGCCTGAGGGACGGGGAGCTGTTTTTT.

In its sample, this clone was seen once. The chain joins TRBV7-2 to TRBJ2-5, with D perhaps matching TRBD2 (5 bases). V lost 6 bases and J 4 bases, leaving 12 bases between the germline ends. Germline loops: CDR1 SGHTA, CDR2 FQGNSA. The CDR3 has 13 residues. Here the CDR3 reads CASSLAAVETQYF. CDR3 nucleotides: TGTGCCAGCAGTCTAGCCGCCGTAGAGACCCAGTACTTC.

The V and J genes are TRBV10-3 and TRBJ1-1; 11 nucleotides line up with TRBD1. Germline loops: CDR1 ENHRY, CDR2 SYGVKD. Losses at the gene ends were 7 bases for V and 3 bases for J; bases not matched to a gene: 4. CDR3 length equals 14 residues. The CDR3 DNA follows: TGTGCCATCATTCAGGACAGGGGGCACACTGAAGCTTTCTTT. Protein product: CAIIQDRGHTEAFF.

The CDR3 sequence is CASRGESNEQFF. CDR3 bases: TGTGCCAGCAGGGGCGAATCCAATGAGCAGTTCTTC. The gene calls are TRBV6-5 and TRBJ2-1; D gene ambiguous. Germline CDR1 is MNHEY and CDR2 is SVGAGI. The CDR3 is made up of 12 amino acids. Trimming stripped 6 bases from V and 6 bases from J, with 9 bases between.

The genes are TRBV23-1 and TRBJ2-6, with TRBD1 identical over 7 bases. TRBV23-1 is an ORF, with its function uncertain. The V and J ends lost 6 bases and 1 base, in that order; junction bases with no gene match: 9. CDR3 size: 17 residues. In DNA form, the CDR3 reads TGCGCCAGCAGAACAGGGGAAAGAAGGTCTGGGGCCAACGTCCTGACTTTC. Encoded protein: CASRTGERRSGANVLTF.